A single sample is the source of the 10 T cell receptor beta chains below, sequenced in a study of spatial heterogeneity in lung cancer. Time point here: blood at routine non-recurrence follow-up after resection. Whole RNA obtained from tumor, nontumor lung or frozen PBMC underwent sequencing without sorting. TCRdb re-derived calls from the 5' RACE reads in MiXCR, one entry per CDR3 protein. The repertoire consists of about 120,000 distinct CDR3 sequences, with 12% occurring once and the leading ten covering 15% to 20%. The sequenced sample was PBMCs, obtained at follow-up. These TCRs come from a male donor with early-stage non-small cell lung cancer.

This clonotype has a count of ten or more. The chain is built from TRBV10-3 and TRBJ1-5; 7 nucleotides line up with TRBD1. Germline V gene data show CDR1 as ENHRY and CDR2 as SYGVKD. V lost 6 bases, J lost 4 bases, and 6 bases stayed unmatched. This CDR3 is built from 14 residues. This chain's CDR3 is CAIRAGGGNQPQHF. CDR3 DNA sequence: TGTGCCATCAGGGCAGGGGGGGGTAATCAGCCCCAGCATTTT.

This clonotype appeared many times. The chain links TRBV20-1 to TRBJ1-6; D may be TRBD1 (5 bases). Germline V gives CDR1 DFQATT, CDR2 SNEGSKA (reference sequence). V was clipped by 1 base and J by 4 bases, with 11 bases between them. The CDR3 is made up of 15 amino acids. The CDR3 protein is CSARVEGDYNSPLHF. CDR3 nucleotides: TGCAGTGCTAGAGTTGAAGGGGATTATAATTCACCCCTCCACTTT.

This clonotype was seen a handful of times. This chain joins TRBV4-3 and TRBJ2-5; the match to TRBD2 covers 15 bases. J gave up 0 bases and V 4 bases, and 6 bases lay outside the gene matches. From germline, CDR1 is LGHNA and CDR2 YSLEER. The CDR3 is made up of 18 amino acids. CDR3: CASSPAGLAGGYQETQYF. The CDR3 bases are TGCGCCAGCAGCCCCGCGGGACTAGCGGGGGGTTACCAAGAGACCCAGTACTTC.

The genes are TRBV23-1 and TRBJ2-7, with D maybe TRBD1 (6 bases). TRBV23-1 is classed as an ORF, of uncertain function. V dropped 7 bases and J dropped 1 base, with 14 bases sitting between them. There are 14 residues in the CDR3. The CDR3 region is CASKGAGQSYEQYF. CDR3 nucleotides: TGCGCCAGCAAAGGGGCCGGACAGTCCTACGAGCAGTACTTC.

In its sample, this clonotype was seen a few times. V is TRBV24-1 and J is TRBJ1-1; D ambiguous. Germline V gene sequence: CDR1 KGHDR, CDR2 SFDVKD. The CDR3 covers 14 residues. V was pared by 3 bases and J by 0 bases, with 7 bases between. DNA for the CDR3: TGTGCCACCAGTGATCCATCAGTGAACACTGAAGCTTTCTTT. Translation: CATSDPSVNTEAFF.

The chain couples TRBV21-1 to TRBJ2-7; the table names TRBD1, a call not compared with the DNA. TRBV21-1 is given as a pseudogene. The CDR3 contains 15 residues. The CDR3 protein is CASSYRTGKSYEQYF. The CDR3 DNA follows: TGTGCCAGCAGTTATCGGACAGGGAAAAGCTACGAGCAGTACTTC.

The rearrangement uses TRBV18 and TRBJ1-4; 9 bases map to TRBD1. This CDR3 region has 14 residues. CDR1 is KGHSH and CDR2 is LQKENI in the germline V gene. Trimming cost V 8 bases and J 5 bases; bases outside gene matches: 6. This CDR3 reads CASRSGTGNEKLFF. CDR3 sequence (DNA): TGTGCCAGCCGGTCCGGGACAGGGAATGAAAAACTGTTTTTT.

This clonotype was counted many times. J is TRBJ2-5 and V is TRBV20-1; D might be TRBD1 (5 bases). The germline V and J ends were trimmed by 5 bases and 2 bases, with 12 bases remaining between them. Germline V gene data show CDR1 as DFQATT and CDR2 as SNEGSKA (reference sequence). CDR3 length: 13 residues. The CDR3 loop is CSALTQGQETQYF. The CDR3 DNA follows: TGCAGTGCTCTTACTCAGGGTCAAGAGACCCAGTACTTC.

The sample holds a few counts of this clonotype. This chain uses TRBV7-8 with TRBJ2-4, with TRBD1 identical over 8 bases. V dropped 0 bases and J dropped 7; count of bases not matched to a gene: 5. The germline V gene has CDR1 SGHVS and CDR2 FQNEAQ. The CDR3 extends over 15 amino acids. The CDR3: CASSLAPGGLNIQYF. In nucleotides, the CDR3 is TGTGCCAGCAGCTTAGCCCCAGGGGGCCTGAACATTCAGTACTTC. Based on the CDR3 plus reference TRBV7-8 and TRBJ2-4, the full variable domain is GAGVSQSPRYKVAKRGQDVALRCDPISGHVSLFWYQQALGQGPEFLTYFQNEAQLDKSGLPSDRFFAERPEGSVSTLKIQRTQQEDSAVYLCASSLAPGGLNIQYFGAGTRLSVL.

The chain couples TRBV28 to TRBJ2-1; a weak D match, TRBD1 (6 bases). The CDR3 totals 15 residues. V shed 6 bases and J shed 2 bases, with 14 bases lying between them. From germline, CDR1 is MDHEN and CDR2 SYDVKM. The CDR3 loop reads CASSPSDRTYNEQFF. The CDR3 DNA is TGTGCCAGCAGCCCTTCGGACAGAACCTACAATGAGCAGTTCTTC.